The TCR beta chain under discussion was sequenced for a study of breast tumors, draining lymph nodes, adjacent tissues. Study-wide results and caveats: Tumor and nontumor repertoires were significantly more similar in luminal-like than in basal-like breast cancer.

V lost 2 bases and J 2 bases, leaving 11 bases between the germline ends. In germline, CDR1 is SGDLS, CDR2 YYNGEE. This CDR3 comprises 16 residues. This clonotype was seen ten or more times. Its antigen is not identified. Using its own MiXCR run on the multiplex PCR reads, TCRdb lists one record per CDR3 protein. The sample comprises more than 50,000 distinct CDR3 sequences, roughly 40% of which are singletons, and 8% to 11% rests with the top ten. V usage is TRBV9 and J usage is TRBJ2-6, with a tentative D call TRBD1 (5 bases). The sequence was collected from a female donor with breast cancer. Some clones in this sample may be carry-over from other donors' samples. The sample was breast tumor tissue. The CDR3 sequence is CASSVPQAPGANVLTF. For the CDR3, the DNA is TGTGCCAGCAGCGTTCCACAGGCTCCTGGGGCCAACGTCCTGACTTTC.